Here is one T cell receptor (beta chain) with its context. The antigen remains unidentified. This specimen belongs to a study of CD8+CD57+ T cells in acquired aplastic anemia. Across the whole study: Sorted CD4+ and CD8+ cells gave an average of 3.2 ug of DNA. CD4+ cell libraries from healthy donors averaged around 9.8 million reads.

Germline V CDR1 and CDR2: KGHDR, SFDVKD. J was trimmed by 8 bases and V by 3 bases; bases with no gene match: 7. The CDR3 is made up of 14 amino acids. General study results and limits: Patients and controls were not found to differ significantly in CD8+ Simpson's diversity. Patients and controls turned out to have 25 to 30 CD8+ CDR3 sequences in common.

Profiling of TCR beta VDJ combinations and CDR3 sequences used genomic DNA as template. Via MiXCR, TCRdb re-called the reads, giving one row per CDR3 protein. This repertoire shows about 180,000 distinct CDR3 sequences, 45% to 50% found once; its top ten account for 2.5% to 3.5%. This receptor was obtained from a human donor in good health. The chain carries TRBV24-1 and TRBJ1-2, with 8 bases matching TRBD1. Sequencing was performed on sorted CD4+, CD8+, or CD8+CD57+ T cells (not recorded which) from PBMCs. The CDR3 sequence is CATSDPTGDGGYTF. The CDR3 DNA sequence: TGTGCCACCAGTGATCCGACAGGGGATGGGGGCTACACCTTC.